Presented here are 6 T cell receptor beta chains from one specimen sequenced in a study of shared clonotypes between healthy human individuals. Profiled with immunoSEQ multiplex PCR; TCRdb holds only in-frame clones, not every one. The repertoire has under 750,000 clones, over 60% of them found once; the top ten carry 1.8%. Sequencing input: memory CD4+ T cells sorted from blood. Indicated subset: CD45RA-negative fraction. The receptors derive from a woman in her 30s in good health.

The chain links TRBV25-1 to TRBJ2-5; D remains unclear. The better agreement between TRBJ2-7 and the DNA end casts doubt on the J call. Germline V gene lookup returns CDR1 MGHDK and CDR2 SYGVNS. This CDR3 region has 13 residues. Here the CDR3 DNA reads TGTGCCAGCAGTGAAGAGGCCAAATACGAGCAGTACTTC. Translation: CASSEEAKYEQYF.

The rearrangement links TRBV2 to TRBJ1-1; D perhaps matches TRBD1 (5 bases). The germline V gene has CDR1 SNHLY and CDR2 FYNNEI. Trimming shortened V by 6 bases and J by 4 bases, and 21 bases separated the two germline ends. The CDR3 runs to 16 residues. The CDR3 DNA reads TGTGCCAGCAGCCTAAAAAGACTCGGGGGGAGCACTGAAGCTTTCTTT. It specifies CASSLKRLGGSTEAFF.

This chain joins TRBV5-5 and TRBJ2-2; D ambiguous. Deletions cut 0 bases from V and 5 bases from J, with 8 bases between. The CDR3 has 14 amino acids. Germline-derived CDR1 and CDR2 are SGHKS and YYEKEE (reference sequence). The CDR3: CASSLGPGTGELFF. The CDR3 DNA sequence: TGTGCCAGCAGCTTGGGCCCCGGGACCGGGGAGCTGTTTTTT.

The chain combines TRBV2 with TRBJ1-1; D remains unclear. Per germline, CDR1 SNHLY and CDR2 FYNNEI. V was clipped by 5 bases and J by 4 bases, with 11 bases between them. The CDR3 contains 13 residues. DNA for the CDR3: TGTGCCAGCAGTCGTGATCAAGCCACTGAAGCTTTCTTT. It is translated as CASSRDQATEAFF. The full variable domain, its missing parts supplied by reference TRBV2 and TRBJ1-1, is EPEVTQTPSHQVTQMGQEVILRCVPISNHLYFYWYRQILGQKVEFLVSFYNNEISEKSEIFDDQFSVERPDGSNFTLKIRSTKLEDSAMYFCASSRDQATEAFFGQGTRLTVV.

With respect to this clone: Since a much larger clone is just one base distant, this may be a read error. This chain links TRBV11-2 with TRBJ1-1; no clear D gene. CDR3 length: 13 residues. In germline, CDR1 is SGHAT, CDR2 FQNNGV. The V end was cut by 3 bases, the J end by 0 bases, with 5 bases between. The CDR3 region has the DNA TGTGCCAGCAGCTTGATGATGAACACTGAAGCTTTCTTT. This encodes CASSLMMNTEAFF.

This CDR3 is CASSEYRGSNQPQHF. CDR3 bases: TGTGCCAGCAGTGAATACAGGGGTAGCAATCAGCCCCAGCATTTT. The rearrangement joins TRBV2 to TRBJ1-5; 7 positions match TRBD1. Germline V lookup: CDR1 SNHLY, CDR2 FYNNEI. The CDR3 is 15 residues long. J was trimmed by 0 bases and V by 2 bases; bases with no gene match: 1.